This T cell receptor beta chain was documented in a study of T cells after yellow fever vaccination. Whole-study findings and limits: Subsequent to the booster, the majority of primary-vaccination clones reappeared (roughly 96% CD4, 80% to 90% CD8).

This clonotype has only a few counts. Antigen unknown. TCRdb reprocessed the 5' RACE reads via MiXCR and lists one record per CDR3 protein. Among about 340,000 distinct CDR3 sequences listed, 9.5% to 15% were seen once. V shed 1 base and J shed 3 bases, with 16 bases lying between them. The CDR3 loop spans 17 amino acids. Germline V gene sequence: CDR1 MGHRA, CDR2 YSYEKL. V is TRBV4-1 and J is TRBJ1-3; weak D call: TRBD1 (5 bases). The origin of this receptor is a man younger than 30 who received the YFV17D yellow fever vaccine. Material: CD4+ T cells sorted from PBMCs, obtained 15 days after the yellow fever booster vaccination. CDR3 residues: CASSQGGWGTGGNTIYF. The DNA of the CDR3 is TGCGCCAGCAGCCAAGGGGGTTGGGGGACGGGTGGAAACACCATATATTTT.